This TCR beta chain was observed in a study of cytomegalovirus exposure and HLA in healthy donors. The PCR ran on 60 Vbeta and 13 Jbeta primers. The table came from immunoSEQ multiplex PCR; TCRdb's copy has only in-frame clones and leaves some out. The sample contains about 120,000 clones, about 75% of which appear only once. The germline V gene has CDR1 MGHRA and CDR2 YSYEKL. The CDR3 consists of 17 residues. V gave up 4 bases and J gave up 3 bases, with 21 bases separating them. This TCR derives from a middle-aged woman in good health and CMV-seropositive. The chain carries TRBV4-1 and TRBJ1-1; perhaps TRBD1 as D (5 bases). Material: PBMCs. CDR3 coding DNA: TGCGCCAGCAGCCTCTATCATGGGGCAGGCATAGACACTGAAGCTTTCTTT. It codes for CASSLYHGAGIDTEAFF.